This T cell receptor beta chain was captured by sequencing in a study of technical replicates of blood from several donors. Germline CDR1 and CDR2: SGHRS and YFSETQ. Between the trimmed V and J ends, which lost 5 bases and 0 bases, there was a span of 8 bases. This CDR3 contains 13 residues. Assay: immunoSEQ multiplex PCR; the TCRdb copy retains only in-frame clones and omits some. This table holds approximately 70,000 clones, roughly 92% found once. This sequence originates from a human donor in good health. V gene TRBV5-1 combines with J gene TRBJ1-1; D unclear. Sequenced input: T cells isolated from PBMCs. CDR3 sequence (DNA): TGCGCCAGCAGGAGGGATTTGAACACTGAAGCTTTCTTT. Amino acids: CASRRDLNTEAFF.